This T cell receptor beta chain was observed in a study of shared clonotypes between healthy human individuals. General study results and limits: Clonotypes not shared had lower generation probabilities than those common to all four donors. Incompleteness in sorted-subset sequencing, despite large depth, was shown by rarefaction. Generally, estimated richness proved larger in naive subsets than it did in memory subsets.

Positive CCR7 selection of CD45RO-negative cells yielded the naive CD8 cells, and terminally differentiated effector memory CD45RA+ cells were excluded. The V gene's germline CDR1 is MNHNY and CDR2 SVGAGI (reference sequence). V shed 6 bases, J shed 4 bases, and the junction held 4 bases outside the gene matches. This CDR3 spans 13 amino acids. Regarding this clone: Its antigen is still unknown.

Approximately 30,000 T cell genomes (approximately 0.2 ug DNA) went into each sorted-subset replicate. The table came from immunoSEQ multiplex PCR; TCRdb's copy has only in-frame clones and leaves some out. The sample lists roughly 2,000,000 clones, less than 95% occurring once. The clonotype was recovered from a man between 18 and 35 years old in good health. The chain uses TRBV6-6 and TRBJ2-3, with 7 bases identical to TRBD2. Sequencing was performed on naive CD8+ T cells sorted from blood. CDR3 sequence (DNA): TGTGCCAGCAGGGGGGACTACGCAGATACGCAGTATTTT. Protein sequence: CASRGDYADTQYF.